Below, 23 T cell receptor beta chains from the same sample are listed, as sequenced in a study of T cell repertoires in cytomegalovirus infection. Antigens of these TCRs are unknown. One entry per CDR3 protein, called by TCRdb with MiXCR from the reads. The sample has 45,000 to 65,000 distinct CDR3 sequences, 15% to 20% seen once. Material: CD8+ T cells from cultured PBMCs, obtained from culture after CMV antigen stimulation. These receptors were collected from a human donor in good health (CMV status not recorded). Some clones in this sample may be carry-over from other donors' samples.

The chain combines TRBV5-6 with TRBJ2-7, with D unresolved. This CDR3 contains 14 residues. In germline, CDR1 is SGHDT, CDR2 YYEEEE. V lost 4 bases to trimming and J lost 0 bases, with 11 bases between them. CDR3 protein: CASSNGPSSYEQYF. As DNA, the CDR3 is TGTGCCAGCAGCAACGGCCCAAGCTCCTACGAGCAGTACTTC.

This rearrangement joins TRBV4-2 to TRBJ2-7, with D possibly being TRBD2 (6 bases). V was clipped by 1 base and J by 6 bases, with 10 bases between them. This CDR3 has 13 residues. CDR1 LGHNA and CDR2 YNFKEQ come from the germline V gene. The CDR3 sequence: CASSQGGDVEQYF. The CDR3 DNA sequence: TGTGCCAGCAGCCAAGGCGGGGACGTCGAGCAGTACTTC.

The J gene is TRBJ2-7, the V gene TRBV2, with D perhaps matching TRBD2 (5 bases). CDR3 length: 12 residues. Trimming pared 8 bases from V and 6 bases from J, leaving 14 bases between. CDR1 is SNHLY, CDR2 FYNNEI, per germline. CDR3 coding DNA: TGTGCCAGCCTAGCCTCCCGAGGCGAGCAGTACTTC. Residues: CASLASRGEQYF.

The rearrangement links TRBV7-9 to TRBJ2-7; TRBD2 might be the D (6 bases). The CDR3 runs 13 residues. Trimming took off 7 bases at V and 2 bases at J, with 12 bases between the two ends. In germline, CDR1 is SEHNR, CDR2 FQNEAQ (reference sequence). The CDR3 here is CASILSGTYEQYF. In nucleotides, the CDR3 is TGTGCCAGCATCCTTAGCGGTACCTACGAGCAGTACTTC.

The J gene is TRBJ2-3, the V gene TRBV7-6, with TRBD1 as a possible D gene (5 bases). CDR1 and CDR2 (germline): SGHVS, FNYEAQ. This CDR3 is built from 17 residues. V was trimmed by 5 bases and J by 0 bases, leaving 18 bases between them. CDR3 DNA: TGTGCCAGCAGCCTTCGAAGGGGATCGCCTAGCACAGATACGCAGTATTTT. This gives the protein CASSLRRGSPSTDTQYF.

The sample holds a few counts of this clonotype. The chain links TRBV15 to TRBJ1-2; TRBD1 agrees at 8 bases. Trimming removed 4 bases from V and 6 bases from J; junction bases left unmatched: 7. The CDR3 totals 14 residues. Germline CDR1 reads LNHNV; CDR2 reads YYDKDF (reference sequence). In DNA, the CDR3 is TGTGCCACCAGCACCACCCGGGACAGGAATGGCTACACCTTC. Protein: CATSTTRDRNGYTF. Full variable domain (outside the CDR3, taken from reference TRBV15 and TRBJ1-2): DAMVIQNPRYQVTQFGKPVTLSCSQTLNHNVMYWYQQKSSQAPKLLFHYYDKDFNNEADTPDNFQSRRPNTSFCFLDIRSPGLGDTAMYLCATSTTRDRNGYTFGSGTRLTVV.

This clonotype was seen only a few times. CDR3 in DNA: TGCGCCAGCAGCCAAGAGGGAGCGGGGGACCAAGAGACCCAGTACTTC. Encoded protein: CASSQEGAGDQETQYF. The V gene is TRBV4-1, the J gene TRBJ2-5; 8 positions match TRBD2. Looked up from germline, CDR1 is MGHRA and CDR2 is YSYEKL. V was pared by 0 bases and J by 0 bases, with 3 bases of the junction left unmatched. This CDR3 comprises 16 residues.

This rearrangement joins TRBV4-1 to TRBJ1-2; D possibly corresponds to TRBD1 (6 bases). Per the germline V gene, CDR1 is MGHRA and CDR2 is YSYEKL. V was clipped by 4 bases and J by 3 bases, with 15 bases between them. The CDR3 covers 15 residues. CDR3: CASSPPGAFDYGYTF. The DNA of the CDR3 is TGCGCCAGCAGCCCGCCAGGGGCGTTCGACTATGGCTACACCTTC.

The sample holds a few counts of this clonotype. V usage is TRBV7-6 and J usage is TRBJ2-1, with 9 bases fitting TRBD1. The CDR3 totals 15 residues. The germline V gene encodes CDR1 SGHVS and CDR2 FNYEAQ. V lost 1 base to trimming and J lost 3 bases; unmatched junction nucleotides: 1. CDR3 region: CASSLGQGGYNEQFF. The CDR3 DNA reads TGTGCCAGCAGCTTAGGACAGGGGGGCTACAATGAGCAGTTCTTC.

There are a few counts of this clonotype. The chain is built from TRBV7-9 and TRBJ1-1; perhaps TRBD1 as D (5 bases). This CDR3 is 13 amino acids long. With 5 bases removed from V and 7 bases from J, the gap between germline ends came to 14 bases. Germline V gene lookup returns CDR1 SEHNR and CDR2 FQNEAQ (reference sequence). The CDR3 nucleotides read TGTGCCAGCAGCCGACTTAGGGGTCTTGAAGCTTTCTTT. Residues: CASSRLRGLEAFF.

This chain connects TRBV6-2 or TRBV6-3 to TRBJ1-4; TRBD1 agrees at 9 bases. The CDR3 has 15 residues. CDR1 and CDR2 (germline): MNHEY, SVGEGT. V was clipped by 2 bases and J by 6 bases; unmatched bases: 4. CDR3 in amino acids: CASSYTTGGYEKLFF. CDR3 nucleotides: TGTGCCAGCAGTTACACGACAGGGGGTTATGAAAAACTGTTTTTT.

This clonotype has only a few counts. This chain joins TRBV2 and TRBJ2-1, with 16 bases aligning to TRBD2. Germline lookup yields CDR1 SNHLY and CDR2 FYNNEI. Trimming took 3 bases from V and 11 from J; bases not matched to a gene: 4. This CDR3 is 15 amino acids long. CDR3 nucleotide sequence: TGTGCCAGCAGTGACTCGGGACTAGCGGGGGGGAAGCAGTTCTTC. Residues: CASSDSGLAGGKQFF.

This clonotype turned up a few times. This sequence joins TRBV7-8 and TRBJ2-7; D gene ambiguous. Germline lookup yields CDR1 SGHVS and CDR2 FQNEAQ. V gave up 1 base and J gave up 3 bases, with 7 bases separating them. There are 13 residues in the CDR3. The CDR3 region is CASSLDKVYEQYF. The DNA of the CDR3 is TGTGCCAGCAGCTTAGACAAAGTCTACGAGCAGTACTTC.

This clonotype has just a few counts. CDR3 protein: CASSFVGTEAFF. CDR3 nucleotides: TGTGCCAGCAGTTTTGTTGGCACTGAAGCTTTCTTT. This chain connects TRBV12-3 or TRBV12-4 to TRBJ1-1; D not certain. Trimming stripped 3 bases from V and 4 bases from J, with 6 bases between. This CDR3 is built from 12 residues.

This clonotype was detected only a few times. The chain combines TRBV6-8 with TRBJ2-1; D gene ambiguous. V was trimmed by 7 bases and J by 4 bases, leaving 11 bases between them. The CDR3 loop spans 13 amino acids. In germline, CDR1 is MNHGY, CDR2 SAAAGT. Written as DNA, the CDR3 is TGTGCCAGCAACGATGCTAGTTACAATGAGCAGTTCTTC. It yields the protein CASNDASYNEQFF.

This clonotype was seen only once. CDR3 amino acids: CASSLGSGVQPQHF. In DNA form, the CDR3 reads TGTGCCAGCAGCTTAGGTTCAGGGGTTCAGCCCCAGCATTTT. The chain carries TRBV7-9 and TRBJ1-5; maybe TRBD1 (6 bases). V was clipped by 1 base and J by 6 bases, with 10 bases between them. Germline CDR1 and CDR2: SEHNR and FQNEAQ (reference sequence). The CDR3 runs 14 residues.

This chain joins TRBV6-6 and TRBJ1-2, with 7 bases that match TRBD1. After removal of 5 bases from V and 4 bases from J, the junction contained 10 bases not matched to a gene. CDR3 length: 15 amino acids. Germline CDR1 reads MNHNY; CDR2 reads SVGAGI (reference sequence). This chain's CDR3 is CASSNALQGPYGYTF. In DNA form, the CDR3 reads TGTGCCAGCAGTAACGCCTTACAGGGGCCCTATGGCTACACCTTC.

This clonotype was seen only a few times. At one end, the junction sequence differs from germline, possibly due to a read error. This chain uses TRBV6-1 with TRBJ1-2, with D uncertain. The CDR3 contains 13 residues. Germline CDR1 reads MNHNS; CDR2 reads SASEGT. The CDR3 loop reads CASRESRREPVRF. As DNA, the CDR3 is TGTGCCAGCAGAGAAAGCCGGAGAGAACCAGTCCGCTTC.

This clonotype was observed a handful of times. The genes are TRBV5-4 and TRBJ2-2; 14 bases are shared with TRBD2. Germline V CDR1 and CDR2: SGHNT, YYREEE (reference sequence). CDR3 length: 19 amino acids. V lost 3 bases and J lost 1; bases outside the gene matches: 8. The CDR3 region is CASSSIGTSGRQNTGELFF. The CDR3 DNA reads TGTGCCAGCAGCTCCATCGGGACTAGCGGGAGACAGAACACCGGGGAGCTGTTTTTT.

This chain links TRBV6-5 with TRBJ1-1; the D is unclear. The V gene lost 0 bases and the J gene lost 5 bases, with 7 bases spanning the gap. Germline-derived CDR1 and CDR2 are MNHEY and SVGAGI. The length of the CDR3 is 13 residues. CDR3 residues: CASSYSQETEAFF. As DNA, the CDR3 is TGTGCCAGCAGTTACTCCCAGGAGACTGAAGCTTTCTTT.

This clonotype has a handful of counts. The chain is built from TRBV7-2 and TRBJ1-5, with a possible D match to TRBD1 (6 bases). Germline loops: CDR1 SGHTA, CDR2 FQGNSA. CDR3 length: 14 amino acids. The V end was cut by 4 bases, the J end by 2 bases, with 9 bases between. CDR3 DNA: TGTGCCAGCAGCTCGACAGGAGGCAATCAGCCCCAGCATTTT. This translates into CASSSTGGNQPQHF.

This clonotype turned up a few times. The chain carries TRBV7-9 and TRBJ2-2; a possible D gene is TRBD2 (7 bases). Per germline, CDR1 SEHNR and CDR2 FQNEAQ (reference sequence). Trimming removed 6 bases from V and 3 bases from J, with 17 bases in between. The CDR3 has 16 residues. The CDR3 loop reads CASRPIRGADTGELFF. CDR3 DNA: TGTGCCAGCAGGCCTATTCGGGGGGCGGACACCGGGGAGCTGTTTTTT. Filled out from reference TRBV7-9 and TRBJ2-2, the complete variable domain reads DTGVSQNPRHKITKRGQNVTFRCDPISEHNRLYWYRQTLGQGPEFLTYFQNEAQLEKSRLLSDRFSAERPKGSFSTLEIQRTEQGDSAMYLCASRPIRGADTGELFFGEGSRLTVL.

This clonotype was seen more than once but under ten times. The rearrangement joins TRBV7-2 to TRBJ2-5, with a possible D match to TRBD2 (6 bases). CDR3 length: 17 residues. V lost 5 bases and J lost 2, with 21 bases in between. Germline V CDR1 and CDR2: SGHTA, FQGNSA. The CDR3 DNA reads TGTGCCAGCAGCCCCCGTCCCGACCGGGACTCTCAAGAGACCCAGTACTTC. This translates into CASSPRPDRDSQETQYF.